The next 8 T cell receptor beta chains were all read from a single sample in a study of control samples from healthy donors and cancer patients. Some clones are missing from TCRdb's copy, which holds only in-frame ones; the method was immunoSEQ multiplex PCR. The top ten clones hold 5.7% of a sample with around 80,000 clones, around nine tenths of them seen once. Sample: blood. The receptor set was obtained from a woman in her 50s in good health.

The V gene is TRBV30, the J gene TRBJ2-2; D tentatively fits TRBD1 or TRBD2 (5 bases each). Germline V gene data show CDR1 as GTSNPN and CDR2 as SVGIG (reference sequence). V lost 2 bases and J lost 6, with 10 bases in between. The CDR3 length is 13 residues. Here the CDR3 DNA reads TGTGCCTGGAGTAAGAGGGGAGCCGGGGAGCTGTTTTTT. Amino acid sequence: CAWSKRGAGELFF.

This chain joins TRBV11-2 and TRBJ2-1, with D perhaps matching TRBD2 (7 bases). Between the trimmed V and J ends, which lost 5 bases and 2 bases, there was a span of 13 bases. The CDR3 spans 15 residues. CDR1 is SGHAT and CDR2 is FQNNGV in the germline V gene. As DNA, the CDR3 is TGTGCCAGCAGCCAAGGGGGGGGGCCCTACAATGAGCAGTTCTTC. It translates to CASSQGGGPYNEQFF.

The chain has TRBV11-2 and TRBJ1-3; 10 positions agree with TRBD1. Trimming cost V 6 bases and J 8 bases; bases outside gene matches: 7. The CDR3 spans 14 residues. The germline gives CDR1 SGHAT, CDR2 FQNNGV. CDR3 bases: TGTGCCAGCAGGTCTCCGGGACAGGGGTACACCATATATTTT. Translated: CASRSPGQGYTIYF.

V and J are TRBV6-5 and TRBJ2-7; 10 nucleotides match TRBD2. The CDR3 loop spans 14 amino acids. V lost 5 bases, J lost 7 bases, and 8 bases stayed unmatched. Germline CDR1 is MNHEY and CDR2 is SVGAGI. The CDR3 DNA sequence: TGTGCCAGCAGTAGGAGCGGGGGGGCCGGGGAGCAGTACTTC. This encodes CASSRSGGAGEQYF.

This clone was detected only once. V is TRBV12-3 or TRBV12-4 and J is TRBJ2-1; 7 bases map to TRBD2. Losses at the gene ends were 6 bases for V and 8 bases for J; bases not matched to a gene: 1. This CDR3 region has 11 residues. The DNA for the CDR3 is TGTGCCAGCAGCCGGGGGGATGAGCAGTTCTTC. Translating gives CASSRGDEQFF.

This clone was found once. The chain employs TRBV10-2 and TRBJ2-7; a possible D gene is TRBD1 (6 bases). The CDR3 is made up of 14 amino acids. Trimming stripped 0 bases from V and 5 bases from J, with 11 bases between. Germline CDR1 and CDR2: WSHSY and SAAADI. CDR3 sequence reads: CASSESPGVDEQYF. CDR3 DNA: TGCGCCAGCAGTGAGTCTCCAGGGGTGGACGAGCAGTACTTC.

This clone appeared a single time. The gene calls are TRBV6-1 and TRBJ1-6; 7 bases align to TRBD1. CDR3 length: 16 residues. J lost 7 bases, V lost 1 base, and 7 bases had no gene match. Per the germline V gene, CDR1 is MNHNS and CDR2 is SASEGT. The CDR3 is CASSEVGGQGNSPLHF. The DNA for the CDR3 is TGTGCCAGCAGTGAAGTAGGGGGCCAAGGGAATTCACCCCTCCACTTT.

The chain has TRBV4-1 and TRBJ1-6; 7 bases map to TRBD1. The germline gives CDR1 MGHRA, CDR2 YSYEKL. The CDR3 runs to 16 residues. Trimming cost V 1 base and J 10 bases; bases outside gene matches: 10. For the CDR3, the DNA is TGCGCCAGCAGCCAAGTATTAGTCAGGGGGGACTCACCCCTCCACTTT. Translating gives CASSQVLVRGDSPLHF.